The 27 T cell receptor beta chains below come from one sample, sequenced in a study of blood T cell repertoires in COVID-19. Data came from immunoSEQ multiplex PCR; TCRdb stores just in-frame clones and leaves some out. The sample comprises approximately 70,000 clones, 80% to 95% of which are singletons, and less than 6% rests with the top ten. What was sequenced was peripheral blood. The receptors originated from a woman aged 60-75 years with active COVID-19.

The J gene is TRBJ2-7, the V gene TRBV5-1; the D gene is possibly TRBD2 (6 bases). CDR1 and CDR2 (germline): SGHRS, YFSETQ. Trimming left V 4 bases short and J 4 bases short, with 15 bases between. CDR3 length equals 14 residues. The CDR3 DNA follows: TGCGCCAGCAGCGCGGGGACTGCCGCGTACGAGCAGTACTTC. Protein product: CASSAGTAAYEQYF.

J is TRBJ2-6 and V is TRBV4-1, with 7 nucleotides matching TRBD1. Germline CDR1 and CDR2: MGHRA and YSYEKL. The CDR3 is 18 residues long. V shed 3 bases, J shed 0 bases, and the junction held 8 bases outside the gene matches. CDR3 sequence reads: CASSHKDRVSSGANVLTF. For the CDR3, the DNA is TGCGCCAGCAGCCATAAAGACAGGGTTAGCTCTGGGGCCAACGTCCTGACTTTC.

This chain joins TRBV5-1 and TRBJ2-7, with 9 nucleotides matching TRBD2. V shed 6 bases and J 4 bases; nucleotides not matched to a gene: 8. This CDR3 is built from 14 residues. Germline CDR1 and CDR2: SGHRS and YFSETQ. This CDR3 is CASKTQGLAYEQYF. The CDR3 nucleotides are TGCGCCAGCAAAACCCAGGGACTAGCATACGAGCAGTACTTC.

This chain links TRBV28 with TRBJ2-7, with TRBD2 identical over 13 bases. Germline CDR1 and CDR2: MDHEN and SYDVKM. This CDR3 has 16 amino acids. V lost 3 bases to trimming and J lost 3 bases; unmatched junction nucleotides: 5. The CDR3 DNA reads TGTGCCAGCAGTTTCCGGACTAGCGGGAGTTACTACGAGCAGTACTTC. This gives the protein CASSFRTSGSYYEQYF.

V usage is TRBV11-2 and J usage is TRBJ1-1; D is unresolved. Germline assignment: CDR1 SGHAT and CDR2 FQNNGV. With 1 base removed from V and 0 bases from J, the gap between germline ends came to 9 bases. The CDR3 length is 15 residues. CDR3 bases: TGTGCCAGCAGCTTAGGCGGAGTCTTGAACACTGAAGCTTTCTTT. As protein: CASSLGGVLNTEAFF.

This chain connects TRBV6-1 to TRBJ1-1; the match to TRBD1 covers 9 bases. The CDR3 contains 15 residues. V trimming: 3 bases; J trimming: 5 bases; junction bases outside the gene matches: 7. Germline assignment: CDR1 MNHNS and CDR2 SASEGT. CDR3 coding DNA: TGTGCCAGCAGTGACCCGGGACAGGGAAGGACTGAAGCTTTCTTT. Encoded protein: CASSDPGQGRTEAFF.

J is TRBJ2-5 and V is TRBV13; 9 bases line up with TRBD2. The CDR3 totals 15 residues. V lost 5 bases and J lost 3; bases outside the gene matches: 7. Per germline, CDR1 PRHDT and CDR2 FYEKMQ (reference sequence). The CDR3 protein is CASSLSGRSEETQYF. CDR3 DNA sequence: TGTGCCAGCAGCCTGAGCGGGAGGAGTGAAGAGACCCAGTACTTC.

The rearrangement joins TRBV6-2 or TRBV6-3 to TRBJ2-1; TRBD2 matches 8 bases. J was trimmed by 4 bases and V by 5 bases; bases with no gene match: 10. The CDR3 totals 16 residues. Per the germline V gene, CDR1 is MNHEY and CDR2 is SVGEGT. The CDR3 region has the DNA TGTGCCAGCAGTACGGCCATCGGGACTAGATACAATGAGCAGTTCTTC. This encodes CASSTAIGTRYNEQFF.

This clone was observed once. The rearrangement uses TRBV6-5 and TRBJ2-5, with TRBD1 identical over 8 bases. This CDR3 is 13 amino acids long. Germline lookup yields CDR1 MNHEY and CDR2 SVGAGI. The V and J ends lost 5 bases and 5 bases, in that order; junction bases with no gene match: 4. CDR3 sequence: CASSPRTGETQYF. The CDR3 DNA sequence: TGTGCCAGCAGTCCCCGGACAGGGGAGACCCAGTACTTC.

The chain couples TRBV6-1 to TRBJ2-7, with 13 positions matching TRBD2. The germline CDR1 and CDR2 sequences are MNHNS and SASEGT. This CDR3 is 17 amino acids long. V shed 8 bases, J shed 0 bases, and the junction held 10 bases outside the gene matches. In DNA, the CDR3 is TGTGCCAGCCGTGGGGGGACTAGCGGGAAACGCTCCTACGAGCAGTACTTC. Residues: CASRGGTSGKRSYEQYF.

The rearrangement joins TRBV7-8 to TRBJ1-1, with 7 bases fitting TRBD1. The V segment lost 3 bases and the J segment 1 base; nucleotides outside the gene matches: 14. From germline, CDR1 is SGHVS and CDR2 FQNEAQ. The CDR3 is made up of 18 amino acids. This chain's CDR3 is CASSFLGTAATRNTEAFF. The CDR3 nucleotides are TGTGCCAGCAGCTTTTTAGGGACAGCAGCTACCCGGAACACTGAAGCTTTCTTT. Full variable domain (rest looked up from reference TRBV7-8 and TRBJ1-1): GAGVSQSPRYKVAKRGQDVALRCDPISGHVSLFWYQQALGQGPEFLTYFQNEAQLDKSGLPSDRFFAERPEGSVSTLKIQRTQQEDSAVYLCASSFLGTAATRNTEAFFGQGTRLTVV.

The chain uses TRBV19 and TRBJ2-2; 12 bases fit TRBD2. Germline-derived CDR1 and CDR2 are LNHDA and SQIVND (reference sequence). This CDR3 is built from 15 residues. V trimming: 8 bases; J trimming: 4 bases; junction bases outside the gene matches: 5. The CDR3 sequence: CASSLAGGPTGELFF. The CDR3 DNA reads TGTGCCAGTTCCCTAGCGGGAGGGCCCACCGGGGAGCTGTTTTTT.

The V call is TRBV18, the J call TRBJ2-1; 8 nucleotides agree with TRBD2. The germline gives CDR1 KGHSH, CDR2 LQKENI. This CDR3 is built from 17 residues. V lost 3 bases, J lost 6 bases, and 13 bases stayed unmatched. The CDR3, as DNA: TGTGCCAGCTCACCCCGAGGAGCTCGGGAGGGCCGCAATGAGCAGTTCTTC. This codes for CASSPRGAREGRNEQFF.

The V gene is TRBV6-5, the J gene TRBJ2-2, with D possibly TRBD2 on 6 matching bases. The CDR3 length is 12 residues. V was clipped by 6 bases and J by 7 bases, with 9 bases between them. The germline gives CDR1 MNHEY, CDR2 SVGAGI. The CDR3 sequence is CASSRGSGELFF. CDR3 bases: TGTGCCAGCAGCCGGGGGAGCGGGGAGCTGTTTTTT.

V and J are TRBV25-1 and TRBJ2-3, with TRBD2 matching 11 bases. CDR1 is MGHDK and CDR2 is SYGVNS in the germline V gene. There are 16 residues in the CDR3. V lost 3 bases and J lost 4; bases outside the gene matches: 6. CDR3 bases: TGTGCCAGCAGTGAGGGAACTAGCGGGAGCGCAGATACGCAGTATTTT. It yields the protein CASSEGTSGSADTQYF. The variable domain in full, completed from reference TRBV25-1 and TRBJ2-3, reads EADIYQTPRYLVIGTGKKITLECSQTMGHDKMYWYQQDPGMELHLIHYSYGVNSTEKGDLSSESTVSRIRTEHFPLTLESARPSHTSQYLCASSEGTSGSADTQYFGPGTRLTVL.

This chain joins TRBV18 and TRBJ1-1; D call uncertain. Trimming removed 6 bases at V and 5 bases at J, with 10 bases between. Germline V gene data show CDR1 as KGHSH and CDR2 as LQKENI. The CDR3 loop spans 12 amino acids. The CDR3 region is CASSSGETEAFF. CDR3 DNA: TGTGCCAGCTCTTCGGGAGAGACTGAAGCTTTCTTT.

DNA for the CDR3: TGTGCCAGCAGTGAGTCAGGGAACACTGAAGCTTTCTTT. It yields the protein CASSESGNTEAFF. The chain is built from TRBV6-4 and TRBJ1-1; no clear D. V lost 3 bases and J lost 1, with 6 bases in between. The CDR3 has 13 residues. CDR1 MRHNA and CDR2 SNTAGT come from the germline V gene.

The V and J genes are TRBV5-1 and TRBJ2-7; possible D gene TRBD2, 6 bases. The germline CDR1 and CDR2 sequences are SGHRS and YFSETQ. The CDR3 length is 17 residues. V was pared by 4 bases and J by 0 bases, with 20 bases between. The CDR3 nucleotides read TGCGCCAGCAGCATTGGACACCGGGACTTGAGCTCCTACGAGCAGTACTTC. Its protein product is CASSIGHRDLSSYEQYF.

The rearrangement joins TRBV6-5 to TRBJ2-5; TRBD2 aligns across 7 bases. J lost 0 bases, V lost 7 bases, and 8 bases had no gene match. The CDR3 is 15 amino acids. CDR1 is MNHEY and CDR2 is SVGAGI in the germline V gene. CDR3 coding DNA: TGTGCCAGCAATGCCGATAGCGGGCACCAAGAGACCCAGTACTTC. The encoded protein is CASNADSGHQETQYF.

The chain is built from TRBV19 and TRBJ1-4; perhaps TRBD1 as D (5 bases). The V end lost 6 bases, the J end lost 3 bases, and 11 bases lay between the germline ends. The CDR3 is made up of 14 amino acids. Looked up from germline, CDR1 is LNHDA and CDR2 is SQIVND (reference sequence). The CDR3: CASRMTDSNEKLFF. Written as DNA, the CDR3 is TGTGCCAGTAGGATGACAGATTCTAATGAAAAACTGTTTTTT.

The rearrangement uses TRBV7-2 and TRBJ2-7; 12 nucleotides match TRBD2. CDR1 and CDR2 (germline): SGHTA, FQGNSA. CDR3 length: 16 amino acids. Unmatched junction bases numbered 7, after V lost 1 base and J lost 6 bases. The DNA for the CDR3 is TGTGCCAGCAGCTTAGTGCCTAGCGGGAGGGCCGCCGAGCAGTACTTC. It yields the protein CASSLVPSGRAAEQYF.

The chain is built from TRBV7-2 and TRBJ1-4; D may be TRBD1 (6 bases). Looked up from germline, CDR1 is SGHTA and CDR2 is FQGNSA. Trimming took 6 bases from V and 5 from J, leaving 16 bases between them. The CDR3 is 15 amino acids. DNA of the CDR3: TGTGCCAGCAGACCAAGGACAGCAAGGAATGAAAAACTGTTTTTT. This translates into CASRPRTARNEKLFF.

This clone has just one count. This chain links TRBV19 with TRBJ1-2, with D unresolved. The CDR3 is 14 amino acids. Germline V gives CDR1 LNHDA, CDR2 SQIVND (reference sequence). V was trimmed by 1 base and J by 3 bases, leaving 9 bases between them. The DNA of the CDR3 is TGTGCCAGTAGTATAGGAACGGTGGACTATGGCTACACCTTC. Its translation is CASSIGTVDYGYTF. Full variable domain (rest looked up from reference TRBV19 and TRBJ1-2): DGGITQSPKYLFRKEGQNVTLSCEQNLNHDAMYWYRQDPGQGLRLIYYSQIVNDFQKGDIAEGYSVSREKKESFPLTVTSAQKNPTAFYLCASSIGTVDYGYTFGSGTRLTVV.

The V gene is TRBV5-5, the J gene TRBJ1-1, with 7 bases fitting TRBD1. V was clipped by 2 bases and J by 1 base; unmatched bases: 5. This CDR3 is built from 15 residues. Germline V gene data show CDR1 as SGHKS and CDR2 as YYEKEE (reference sequence). The CDR3 region is CASSFDRVGNTEAFF. The CDR3 nucleotides are TGTGCCAGCAGCTTCGACAGGGTTGGGAACACTGAAGCTTTCTTT. Together with reference TRBV5-5 and TRBJ1-1, the CDR3 gives the full variable domain: DAGVTQSPTHLIKTRGQQVTLRCSPISGHKSVSWYQQVLGQGPQFIFQYYEKEERGRGNFPDRFSARQFPNYSSELNVNALLLGDSALYLCASSFDRVGNTEAFFGQGTRLTVV.

The chain has TRBV15 and TRBJ1-2; TRBD1 might be the D (6 bases). Germline CDR1 and CDR2: LNHNV and YYDKDF (reference sequence). This CDR3 spans 13 amino acids. V lost 0 bases, J lost 8 bases, and 10 bases lay in between. The CDR3 spells CATSRDVRGGYTF. The CDR3 region has the DNA TGTGCCACCAGCAGAGATGTGAGGGGGGGCTACACCTTC.

The gene calls are TRBV6-4 and TRBJ1-2; 7 nucleotides agree with TRBD1. The CDR3 loop spans 13 amino acids. Unmatched junction bases numbered 13, after V lost 9 bases and J lost 9 bases. The germline CDR1 and CDR2 sequences are MRHNA and SNTAGT. The CDR3 DNA is TGTGCCAGTATGGACAGGACCACCGGTCGCTACACCTTC. This gives the protein CASMDRTTGRYTF.

The chain links TRBV14 to TRBJ1-4; TRBD1 might be the D (5 bases). This CDR3 spans 15 amino acids. Germline-derived CDR1 and CDR2 are SGHDN and FVKESK. The ends were cut back, 1 base at V and 6 bases at J, with 12 bases in the middle. CDR3 bases: TGTGCCAGCAGCCAAGTTAGGGGTTTGGATGAAAAACTGTTTTTT. Translating gives CASSQVRGLDEKLFF.